What follows are 15 T cell receptor beta chains derived from one specimen sequenced in a study of metastatic and nonmetastatic thyroid tumors. Not a single patient had been given any form of treatment at any point before undergoing thyroid surgery. With MiXCR, TCRdb reprocessed the PCR reads. The table shows about 6,500 clones, with 15% to 20% occurring only once. Sample: adjacent normal tissue. These TCRs come from a male donor with papillary thyroid cancer or a benign thyroid nodule (not recorded which). Some clones in this sample may be carry-over from other donors' samples.

This chain links TRBV4-1 with TRBJ1-2, with a weak D call TRBD1 (6 bases). Per germline, CDR1 MGHRA and CDR2 YSYEKL. V lost 1 base, J lost 8 bases, and 14 bases lay in between. The CDR3 runs to 14 residues. The CDR3, as DNA: TGCGCCAGCAGCCAAGTGTCGGGGGCTGGAGGCTACACCTTC. Protein product: CASSQVSGAGGYTF.

The table lists this clone with a few counts. This chain links TRBV6-1 with TRBJ1-2; D is perhaps TRBD1 (6 bases). Germline V gene data show CDR1 as MNHNS and CDR2 as SASEGT. V was shortened by 7 bases and J by 0 bases, with 18 bases between the two germline ends. The length of the CDR3 is 16 residues. The CDR3 protein is CASIGRDRPTNYGYTF. CDR3 coding DNA: TGTGCCAGCATTGGTAGAGACAGGCCAACTAACTATGGCTACACCTTC.

The CDR3 nucleotides are TGTGCCAGCAGCCCGGGACAGGGGGCGCGTACCCTCCACTTT. Its protein product is CASSPGQGARTLHF. V is TRBV9 and J is TRBJ1-6; TRBD1 matches at 12 bases. Germline CDR1 is SGDLS and CDR2 is YYNGEE. The V segment lost 4 bases and the J segment 14 bases; nucleotides outside the gene matches: 7. This CDR3 is 14 amino acids long.

The chain combines TRBV10-1 with TRBJ2-3, with D uncertain. There are 13 residues in the CDR3. Trimming took off 0 bases at V and 7 bases at J, with 8 bases between the two ends. Germline V gene lookup returns CDR1 WNHNN and CDR2 SYGVQD (reference sequence). CDR3 nucleotides: TGCGCCAGCAGTGAGTCATGTGCGAATACGCAGTATTTT. Translating it yields CASSESCANTQYF.

The V call is TRBV19, the J call TRBJ2-4, with TRBD2 matching over 9 bases. CDR1 is LNHDA and CDR2 is SQIVND in the germline V gene (reference sequence). J lost 0 bases, V lost 5 bases, and 8 bases had no gene match. This CDR3 has 17 residues. The CDR3 nucleotides are TGTGCCAGTAGTTCCATTACTAGCGGGTTAGCCAAAAACATTCAGTACTTC. Protein: CASSSITSGLAKNIQYF.

This clone was picked up a small number of times. The rearrangement links TRBV6-2 or TRBV6-3 to TRBJ1-1; a weak D match, TRBD1 (5 bases). There are 12 residues in the CDR3. With 5 bases removed from V and 7 bases from J, the gap between germline ends came to 11 bases. CDR1 is MNHEY and CDR2 is SVGEGT in the germline V gene. As DNA, the CDR3 is TGTGCCAGCAGTCCCGACAGAAGTGAAGCTTTCTTT. Its protein is CASSPDRSEAFF.

By share, this clone ranks as large. The chain combines TRBV28 with TRBJ1-1; D might be TRBD1 (6 bases). CDR3 length equals 15 residues. V dropped 4 bases and J dropped 0 bases, with 12 bases sitting between them. Germline V gene sequence: CDR1 MDHEN, CDR2 SYDVKM. CDR3 region: CASSSAPGVNTEAFF. The CDR3 nucleotides read TGTGCCAGCAGTTCGGCCCCAGGGGTGAACACTGAAGCTTTCTTT.

This clone was seen only a few times. The chain is built from TRBV5-6 and TRBJ1-2, with D possibly matching TRBD1 (5 bases). Germline loops: CDR1 SGHDT, CDR2 YYEEEE. This CDR3 is 12 amino acids long. V shed 4 bases and J shed 6 bases, with 10 bases lying between them. The CDR3 here is CASSGGSDGYTF. The CDR3 nucleotides are TGTGCCAGCAGCGGGGGAAGCGATGGCTACACCTTC.

This clone has just a few counts. Relative to the germline gene, one junction end is altered; a read error may explain this. The V call is TRBV6-4, the J call TRBJ2-2; 8 bases are a match to TRBD1. The CDR3 spans 15 residues. Germline assignment: CDR1 MRHNA and CDR2 SNTAGT. DNA for the CDR3: TGTGCCAGCAATGACAGGGGTCGAAACACCGGGGAGCTGTTTTTT. Protein product: CASNDRGRNTGELFF.

This clone was observed a handful of times. This chain uses TRBV28 with TRBJ1-2; D ambiguous. The CDR3 runs 15 residues. Looked up from germline, CDR1 is MDHEN and CDR2 is SYDVKM. The V end was cut by 2 bases, the J end by 3 bases, with 13 bases between. CDR3 region: CASSLTPGRDYGYTF. The DNA for the CDR3 is TGTGCCAGCAGTTTAACCCCCGGGAGGGACTATGGCTACACCTTC.

Relative to its sample, this clone is large. The chain joins TRBV27 to TRBJ1-2; D gene unclear. The CDR3 covers 14 residues. V was trimmed by 6 bases and J by 4 bases, leaving 15 bases between them. The V gene's germline CDR1 is MNHEY and CDR2 SMNVEV (reference sequence). This chain's CDR3 is CASRPYGSSYGYTF. The CDR3 DNA is TGTGCCAGCAGACCCTATGGCAGCTCCTATGGCTACACCTTC.

This clone ranks as large. This chain connects TRBV6-5 to TRBJ1-4; no clear D gene. CDR3 length: 13 amino acids. The germline V gene has CDR1 MNHEY and CDR2 SVGAGI. V gave up 0 bases and J gave up 8 bases, with 7 bases separating them. The CDR3 DNA is TGTGCCAGCAGTTACTCCCCGAGGGAAAAACTGTTTTTT. This gives the protein CASSYSPREKLFF.

J is TRBJ2-2 and V is TRBV24-1, with TRBD1 matching over 9 bases. J gave up 4 bases and V 7 bases, and 3 bases lay outside the gene matches. The CDR3 length is 14 residues. The V gene's germline CDR1 is KGHDR and CDR2 SFDVKD. The CDR3 sequence is CATRGTGSTGELFF. In nucleotides, the CDR3 is TGTGCCACCAGGGGGACAGGGAGCACCGGGGAGCTGTTTTTT.

The chain carries TRBV9 and TRBJ1-1; the D gene is possibly TRBD1 (6 bases). The CDR3 length is 15 residues. The V and J ends lost 0 bases and 3 bases respectively, with 12 bases between them. CDR1 is SGDLS, CDR2 YYNGEE, per germline. The CDR3 here is CASSVESRGDTEAFF. The CDR3 DNA reads as TGTGCCAGCAGCGTAGAATCGAGGGGGGACACTGAAGCTTTCTTT.

At least ten counts were recorded for this clone. The chain employs TRBV24-1 and TRBJ1-2; unclear D gene. There are 14 residues in the CDR3. With 3 bases removed from V and 4 bases from J, the gap between germline ends came to 11 bases. Germline V gene data show CDR1 as KGHDR and CDR2 as SFDVKD. The CDR3 region is CATSDEGSSYGYTF. The CDR3 DNA reads as TGTGCCACCAGTGATGAGGGATCTTCCTATGGCTACACCTTC.